A selection of T cell receptor beta chains follows, all from one sample in a study of beta chain features in type 1 diabetes. Libraries were prepared by immunoSEQ multiplex PCR; TCRdb keeps only in-frame clonotypes and omits some of them. This sample has hundreds of thousands of clones, with 13% found just once. What was sequenced was naive CD4+ T cells from blood. All receptors derive from a man between 18 and 35 years old with type 1 diabetes. Both conserved end residues are trimmed from each CDR3. A D gene is named only where the DNA matches it firmly. Not all rows give a size; the values are once, few, many and, for expanded clones, a class.

abundance: few
v_gene: TRBV23-1
j_gene: TRBJ1-1
d_gene: NA
CDR3aa: ASSQPQLNTEAF

abundance: NA
v_gene: TRBV4-1
j_gene: TRBJ1-6
d_gene: TRBD1
CDR3aa: ASSQGAGQGRNSPLH

abundance: few
v_gene: TRBV5-1
j_gene: TRBJ2-5
d_gene: NA
CDR3aa: ASSPGALGEQETQY

abundance: NA
v_gene: TRBV6-5
j_gene: TRBJ1-1
d_gene: TRBD1
CDR3aa: ASSYQDRGEAF

abundance: NA
v_gene: TRBV4-2
j_gene: TRBJ1-5
d_gene: NA
CDR3aa: ASSPAPQGAQPQH

abundance: few
v_gene: TRBV30
j_gene: TRBJ2-1
d_gene: TRBD1
CDR3aa: AWSLRTGGGEQF

abundance: NA
v_gene: TRBV27
j_gene: TRBJ2-1
d_gene: NA
CDR3aa: ASKTGAYNEQF

abundance: few
v_gene: TRBV5-6
j_gene: TRBJ2-1
d_gene: NA
CDR3aa: ASSLARSTGDEQF

abundance: few
v_gene: TRBV10-3
j_gene: TRBJ2-7
d_gene: NA
CDR3aa: AISESTGDHEQY

abundance: NA
v_gene: TRBV30
j_gene: TRBJ2-2
d_gene: NA
CDR3aa: AWSWTSNTGELF

abundance: NA
v_gene: TRBV19
j_gene: TRBJ2-7
d_gene: TRBD2
CDR3aa: ASSIAGSGGYEQY

abundance: few
v_gene: TRBV28
j_gene: TRBJ1-2
d_gene: TRBD1
CDR3aa: ASSPGTDYGYT

abundance: few
v_gene: TRBV25-1
j_gene: TRBJ1-1
d_gene: NA
CDR3aa: ASSDDRLNTEAF

abundance: few
v_gene: TRBV6-6
j_gene: TRBJ2-5
d_gene: TRBD2
CDR3aa: ASSLAGVQETQY

abundance: NA
v_gene: TRBV19
j_gene: TRBJ1-2
d_gene: NA
CDR3aa: ASSSAPRSGGYT

abundance: few
v_gene: TRBV7-9
j_gene: TRBJ2-1
d_gene: TRBD2
CDR3aa: ASSQFSGGAGSDEQF